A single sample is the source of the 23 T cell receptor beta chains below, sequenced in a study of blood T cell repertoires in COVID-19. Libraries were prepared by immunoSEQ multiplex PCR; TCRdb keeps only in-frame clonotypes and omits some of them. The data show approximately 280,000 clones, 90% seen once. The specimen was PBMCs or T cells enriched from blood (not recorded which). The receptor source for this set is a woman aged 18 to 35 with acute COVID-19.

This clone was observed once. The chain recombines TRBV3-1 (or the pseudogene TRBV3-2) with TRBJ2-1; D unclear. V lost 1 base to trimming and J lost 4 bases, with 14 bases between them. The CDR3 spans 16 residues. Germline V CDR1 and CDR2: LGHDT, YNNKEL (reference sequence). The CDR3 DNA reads TGTGCCAGCAGCCAAGGCCGTAGTTCTTTTTACAATGAGCAGTTCTTC. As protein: CASSQGRSSFYNEQFF.

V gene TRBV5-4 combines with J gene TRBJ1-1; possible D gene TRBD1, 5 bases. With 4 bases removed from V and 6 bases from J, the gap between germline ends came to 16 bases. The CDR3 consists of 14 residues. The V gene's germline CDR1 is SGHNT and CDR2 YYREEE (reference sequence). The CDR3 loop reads CASSGGTVVAEAFF. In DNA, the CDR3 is TGTGCCAGCAGCGGAGGGACTGTGGTGGCTGAAGCTTTCTTT.

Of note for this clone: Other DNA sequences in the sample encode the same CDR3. Here the CDR3 reads CASSLPGTANTGELFF. Written as DNA, the CDR3 is TGCGCCAGCAGCTTGCCCGGGACAGCGAACACCGGGGAGCTGTTTTTT. The chain uses TRBV5-1 and TRBJ2-2; TRBD1 matches 7 bases. The V gene's germline CDR1 is SGHRS and CDR2 YFSETQ. This CDR3 contains 16 residues. V was clipped by 1 base and J by 0 bases; unmatched bases: 3.

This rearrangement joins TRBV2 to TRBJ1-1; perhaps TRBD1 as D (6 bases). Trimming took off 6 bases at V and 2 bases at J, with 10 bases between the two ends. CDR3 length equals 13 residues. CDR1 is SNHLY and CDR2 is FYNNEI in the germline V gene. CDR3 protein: CASSFRGNTEAFF. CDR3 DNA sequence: TGTGCCAGCAGCTTCAGGGGAAACACTGAAGCTTTCTTT.

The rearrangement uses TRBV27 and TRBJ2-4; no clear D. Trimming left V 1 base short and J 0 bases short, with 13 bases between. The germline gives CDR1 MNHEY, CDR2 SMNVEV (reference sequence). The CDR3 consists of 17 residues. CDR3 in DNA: TGTGCCAGCAGTTTATTGTCTCCAGGCCTAGCCAAAAACATTCAGTACTTC. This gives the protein CASSLLSPGLAKNIQYF.

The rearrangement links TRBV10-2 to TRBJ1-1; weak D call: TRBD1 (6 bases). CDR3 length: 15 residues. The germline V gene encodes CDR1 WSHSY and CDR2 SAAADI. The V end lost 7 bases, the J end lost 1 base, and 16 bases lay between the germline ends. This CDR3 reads CASTWGRQKNTEAFF. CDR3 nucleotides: TGCGCCAGCACTTGGGGGCGGCAGAAGAACACTGAAGCTTTCTTT.

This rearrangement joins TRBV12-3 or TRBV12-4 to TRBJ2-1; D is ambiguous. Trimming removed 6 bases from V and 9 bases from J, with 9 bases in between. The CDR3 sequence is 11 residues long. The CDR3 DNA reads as TGTGCCAGCAGCCGAGATAGTGAGCAGTTCTTC. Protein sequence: CASSRDSEQFF.

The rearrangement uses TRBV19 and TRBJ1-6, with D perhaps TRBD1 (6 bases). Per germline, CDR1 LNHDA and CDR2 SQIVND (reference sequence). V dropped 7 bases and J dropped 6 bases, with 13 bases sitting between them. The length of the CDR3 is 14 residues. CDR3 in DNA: TGTGCCAGTACCGCGACAGGCACTAATTCACCCCTCCACTTT. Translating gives CASTATGTNSPLHF.

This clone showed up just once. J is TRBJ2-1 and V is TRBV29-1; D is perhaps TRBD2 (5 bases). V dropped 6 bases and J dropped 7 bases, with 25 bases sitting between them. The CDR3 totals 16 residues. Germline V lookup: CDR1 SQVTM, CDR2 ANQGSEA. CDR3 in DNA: TGCAGCGTCCGAGGCTTTGGCGGGTCCAGGAATAATGAGCAGTTCTTC. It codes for CSVRGFGGSRNNEQFF.

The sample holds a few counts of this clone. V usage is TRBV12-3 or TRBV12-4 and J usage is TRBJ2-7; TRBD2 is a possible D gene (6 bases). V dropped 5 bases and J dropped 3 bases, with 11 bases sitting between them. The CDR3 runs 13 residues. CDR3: CASSRGLLYEQYF. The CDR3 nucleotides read TGTGCCAGCAGTCGTGGACTACTCTACGAGCAGTACTTC.

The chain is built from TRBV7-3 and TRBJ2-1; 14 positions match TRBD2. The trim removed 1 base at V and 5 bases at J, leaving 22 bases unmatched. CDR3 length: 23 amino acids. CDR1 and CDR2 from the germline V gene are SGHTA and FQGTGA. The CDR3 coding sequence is TGTGCCAGCAGCTTAAATTCCCGGATCCCCAAAAGGACTAGCGGGAGGCGCCACAATGAGCAGTTCTTC. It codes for CASSLNSRIPKRTSGRRHNEQFF. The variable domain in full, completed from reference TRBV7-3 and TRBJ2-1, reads GAGVSQTPSNKVTEKGKYVELRCDPISGHTALYWYRQSLGQGPEFLIYFQGTGAADDSGLPNDRFFAVRPEGSVSTLKIQRTERGDSAVYLCASSLNSRIPKRTSGRRHNEQFFGPGTRLTVL.

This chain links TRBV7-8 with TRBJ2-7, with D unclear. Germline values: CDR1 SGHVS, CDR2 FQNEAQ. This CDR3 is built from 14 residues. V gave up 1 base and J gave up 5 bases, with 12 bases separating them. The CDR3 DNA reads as TGTGCCAGCAGCTTAGTTCCCCTAGGCCACGAGCAGTACTTC. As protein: CASSLVPLGHEQYF.

CDR3: CASSLTGLAESEQFF. The CDR3 DNA sequence: TGTGCCAGCAGCTTAACGGGACTAGCAGAGAGTGAGCAGTTCTTC. The V call is TRBV7-3, the J call TRBJ2-1; 9 nucleotides agree with TRBD2. J was trimmed by 9 bases and V by 0 bases; bases with no gene match: 6. Germline V CDR1 and CDR2: SGHTA, FQGTGA. CDR3 size: 15 residues.

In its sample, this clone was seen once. As DNA, the CDR3 is TGTGCCAGCAGTGATAAACAGGGGGCTTTCTCCTACGAGCAGTACTTC. As protein: CASSDKQGAFSYEQYF. This chain links TRBV6-1 with TRBJ2-7; TRBD1 matches at 9 bases. The CDR3 consists of 16 residues. V lost 3 bases, J lost 0 bases, and 6 bases stayed unmatched. CDR1 and CDR2 from the germline V gene are MNHNS and SASEGT.

The CDR3: CASTYGGFGTDTQYF. CDR3 in DNA: TGCGCCAGCACCTACGGGGGGTTCGGAACAGATACGCAGTATTTT. The chain combines TRBV5-1 with TRBJ2-3; TRBD2 agrees at 7 bases. The J segment lost 3 bases and the V segment lost 6 bases, leaving 10 bases of the junction unmatched. This CDR3 has 15 amino acids. Germline CDR1 and CDR2: SGHRS and YFSETQ.

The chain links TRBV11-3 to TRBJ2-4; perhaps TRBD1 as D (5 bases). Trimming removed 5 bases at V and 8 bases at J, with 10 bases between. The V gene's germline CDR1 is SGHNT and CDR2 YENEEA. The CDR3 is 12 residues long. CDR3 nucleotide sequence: TGTGCCAGCAGCGGTGAAGGGGACATTCAGTACTTC. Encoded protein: CASSGEGDIQYF.

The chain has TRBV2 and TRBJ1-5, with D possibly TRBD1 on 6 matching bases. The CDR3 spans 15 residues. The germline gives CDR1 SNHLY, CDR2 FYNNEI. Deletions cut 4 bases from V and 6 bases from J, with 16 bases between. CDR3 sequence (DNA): TGTGCCAGCAGTGTCGAACAGGGTCAGAGTCAGCCCCAGCATTTT. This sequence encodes CASSVEQGQSQPQHF.

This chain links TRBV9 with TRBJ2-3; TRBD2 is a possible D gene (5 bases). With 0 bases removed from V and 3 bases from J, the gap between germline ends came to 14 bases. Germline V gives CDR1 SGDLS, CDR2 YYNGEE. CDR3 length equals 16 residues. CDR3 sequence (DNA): TGTGCCAGCAGCGTAGTCGGGCTAGCCGTGACAGATACGCAGTATTTT. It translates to CASSVVGLAVTDTQYF.

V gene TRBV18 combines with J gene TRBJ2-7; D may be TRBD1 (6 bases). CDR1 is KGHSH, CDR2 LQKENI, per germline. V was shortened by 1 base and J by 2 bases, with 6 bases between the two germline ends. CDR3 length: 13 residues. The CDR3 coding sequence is TGTGCCAGCTCACCACGGGGGCCCTACGAGCAGTACTTC. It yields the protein CASSPRGPYEQYF. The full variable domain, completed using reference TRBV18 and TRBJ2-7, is NAGVMQNPRHLVRRRGQEARLRCSPMKGHSHVYWYRQLPEEGLKFMVYLQKENIIDESGMPKERFSAEFPKEGPSILRIQQVVRGDSAAYFCASSPRGPYEQYFGPGTRLTVT.

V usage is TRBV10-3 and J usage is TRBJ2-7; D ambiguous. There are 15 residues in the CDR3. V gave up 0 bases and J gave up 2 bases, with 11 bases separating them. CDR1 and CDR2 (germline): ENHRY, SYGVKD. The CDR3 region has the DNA TGTGCCATCAGTGAGTCGCATAGCTTAACCTACGAGCAGTACTTC. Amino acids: CAISESHSLTYEQYF.

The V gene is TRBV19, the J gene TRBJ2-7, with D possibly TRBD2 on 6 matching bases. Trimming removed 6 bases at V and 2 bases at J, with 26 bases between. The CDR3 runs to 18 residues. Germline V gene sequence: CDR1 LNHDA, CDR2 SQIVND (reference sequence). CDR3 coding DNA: TGTGCCAGTAGGGCTCCCACTTGTCCCCGGGGGAACCCCTACGAGCAGTACTTC. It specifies CASRAPTCPRGNPYEQYF.

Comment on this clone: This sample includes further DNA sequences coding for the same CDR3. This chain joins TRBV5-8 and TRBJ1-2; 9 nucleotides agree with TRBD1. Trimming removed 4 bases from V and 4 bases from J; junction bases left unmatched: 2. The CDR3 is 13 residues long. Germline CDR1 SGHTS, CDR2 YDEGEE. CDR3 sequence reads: CASSPGQGYGYTF. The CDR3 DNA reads TGTGCCAGCAGCCCGGGACAGGGCTATGGCTACACCTTC. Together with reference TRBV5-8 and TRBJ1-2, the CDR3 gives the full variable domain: EAGVTQSPTHLIKTRGQQATLRCSPISGHTSVYWYQQALGLGLQFLLWYDEGEERNRGNFPPRFSGRQFPNYSSELNVNALELEDSALYLCASSPGQGYGYTFGSGTRLTVV.

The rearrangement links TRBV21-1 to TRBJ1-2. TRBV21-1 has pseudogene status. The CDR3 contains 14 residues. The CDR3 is CASSKNFVGGGYTF. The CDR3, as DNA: TGTGCCAGCAGCAAAAATTTCGTGGGGGGTGGCTACACCTTC.